This TCR beta chain emerged from a study of blood T cell repertoires in COVID-19. In germline, CDR1 is SGHKS, CDR2 YYEKEE (reference sequence). The CDR3 totals 14 residues. Trimming cost V 4 bases and J 4 bases, with 12 bases left between them. This table comes from immunoSEQ multiplex PCR, and its TCRdb copy is limited to in-frame clones, with some not included. Among around 180,000 clones listed, more than 80% were seen once. The receptor was derived from a human donor in a cohort sampled during active COVID-19. The sequenced sample was peripheral blood. The chain combines TRBV5-5 with TRBJ2-1, with D maybe TRBD2 (6 bases). The CDR3 DNA follows: TGTGCCAGCAGCCCGGGACTTACTTACAATGAGCAGTTCTTC. It specifies CASSPGLTYNEQFF.